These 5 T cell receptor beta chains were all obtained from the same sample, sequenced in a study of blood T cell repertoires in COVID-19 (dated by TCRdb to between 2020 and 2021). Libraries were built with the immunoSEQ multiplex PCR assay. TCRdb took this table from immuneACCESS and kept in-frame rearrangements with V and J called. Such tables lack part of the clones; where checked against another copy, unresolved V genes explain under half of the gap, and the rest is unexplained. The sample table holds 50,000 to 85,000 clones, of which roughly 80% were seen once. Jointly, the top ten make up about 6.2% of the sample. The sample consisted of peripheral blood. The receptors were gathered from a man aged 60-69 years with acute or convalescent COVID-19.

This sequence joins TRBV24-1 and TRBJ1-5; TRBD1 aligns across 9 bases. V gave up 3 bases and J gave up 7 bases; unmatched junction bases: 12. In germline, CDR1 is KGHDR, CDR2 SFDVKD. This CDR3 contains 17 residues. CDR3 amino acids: CATSDNRGTGLPQPQHF. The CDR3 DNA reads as TGTGCCACCAGTGATAACAGAGGGACAGGGCTACCACAGCCCCAGCATTTT.

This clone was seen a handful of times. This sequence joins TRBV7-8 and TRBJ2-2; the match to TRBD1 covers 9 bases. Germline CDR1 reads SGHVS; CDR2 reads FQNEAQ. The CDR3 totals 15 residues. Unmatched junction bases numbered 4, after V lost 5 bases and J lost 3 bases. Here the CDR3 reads CASSARTGDTGELFF. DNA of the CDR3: TGTGCCAGCAGCGCCAGGACAGGGGACACCGGGGAGCTGTTTTTT.

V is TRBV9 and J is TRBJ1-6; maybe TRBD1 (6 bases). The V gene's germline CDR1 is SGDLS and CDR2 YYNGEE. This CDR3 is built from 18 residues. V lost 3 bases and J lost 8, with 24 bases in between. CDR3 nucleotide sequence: TGTGCCAGCAGCGAGAGACAGGACCCAGGGAGAGTGTATTCACCCCTCCACTTT. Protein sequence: CASSERQDPGRVYSPLHF.

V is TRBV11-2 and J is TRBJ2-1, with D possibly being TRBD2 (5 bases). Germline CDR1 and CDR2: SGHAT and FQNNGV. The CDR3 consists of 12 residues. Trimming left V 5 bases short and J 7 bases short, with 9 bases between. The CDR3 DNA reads TGTGCCAGCAGCCGGACGGGAAATGAGCAGTTCTTC. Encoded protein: CASSRTGNEQFF. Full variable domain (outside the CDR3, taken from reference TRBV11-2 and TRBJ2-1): EAGVAQSPRYKIIEKRQSVAFWCNPISGHATLYWYQQILGQGPKLLIQFQNNGVVDDSQLPKDRFSAERLKGVDSTLKIQPAKLEDSAVYLCASSRTGNEQFFGPGTRLTVL.

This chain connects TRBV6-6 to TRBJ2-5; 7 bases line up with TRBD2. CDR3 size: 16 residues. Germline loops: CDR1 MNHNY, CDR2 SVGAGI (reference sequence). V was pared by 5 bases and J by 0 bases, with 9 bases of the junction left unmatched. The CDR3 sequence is CASSPSRGGYQETQYF. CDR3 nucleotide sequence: TGTGCCAGCAGTCCTTCCCGCGGGGGATACCAAGAGACCCAGTACTTC.